This T cell receptor (beta chain) was profiled in a study of blood T cell repertoires in COVID-19. Study-level information: Sites across the United States, Italy and Spain contributed samples from acute and convalescent COVID-19.

The protocol was immunoSEQ multiplex PCR, while the TCRdb copy is restricted to in-frame clones and leaves out a portion. In the table there are 300,000 to 400,000 clones, 88% of which are singletons. Losses at the gene ends were 5 bases for V and 2 bases for J; bases not matched to a gene: 7. The CDR3 has 15 residues. Germline CDR1 is PRHDT and CDR2 is FYEKMQ (reference sequence). Input material: PBMCs or T cells enriched from blood (not recorded which). The V gene is TRBV13, the J gene TRBJ2-5; 8 nucleotides align to TRBD2. The clonotype originates from a woman aged 25 to 39 with acute COVID-19. As DNA, the CDR3 is TGTGCCAGCAGCCAAAGCAGCGGGGGACAAGAGACCCAGTACTTC. Protein: CASSQSSGGQETQYF.